Reported below is one T cell receptor beta chain. Its target antigen remains unknown. The input lacks base qualities; no much larger clone sits a single base away. The collaborating institutions used their own protocols to collect whole blood in K2EDTA tubes. For TCRbeta analysis, collaborators shipped samples as frozen whole blood, isolated PBMCs, or DNA extracted from either of those sample types. This sample was included in a study of blood T cell repertoires in COVID-19 (dated by TCRdb to 2018 to 2020). With regard to the full study: Samples from collaborators originated in the United States, Italy and Spain and spanned both the acute and convalescent phases of COVID-19. The material from the prospective study consisted of cDNA or gDNA derived from T cells, B-cell-depleted T cells, or PBMCs. The dataset comprised deeply sampled blood TCRbeta repertoires from subjects exposed to, actively infected with, or recovered from COVID-19. The repertoires were released in a freely available public database intended as a resource for research on the immune response to SARS-CoV-2. Samples were obtained from the ongoing ImmuneRACE study (first 160 participants) and from 1,254 subjects provided by 6 global collaborators. Nearly every sample came with metadata listing a de-identified subject ID, COVID-19 status, age in years and sex. HLA class I and class II types, where available, came from metadata supplied by the sample provider rather than from assay-based typing. The paper as a whole reports these results and caveats: The quantity of clinical and demographic metadata differed by source and by participant and was supplied without curation.

The immunoSEQ Assay, a bias-controlled multiplex PCR, was used to amplify TCRbeta CDR3 regions from genomic DNA. Per the original workflow: The number of nucleated cells in each sample was estimated from the amplification of reference gene primers within the assay. To quantify the absolute abundance of each unique TCRbeta CDR3 rearrangement, sequence reads were collapsed and filtered. For each sample, productive Simpson clonality was calculated as the square root of Simpson's diversity index over productive rearrangements. TCRdb holds this immuneACCESS table with in-frame rearrangements only. Some clones are missing; in checked studies, unresolved V genes explain under half, and the rest has no known cause. That table is the source of V, J and clone size, and D and trimming were worked out from the DNA. The table for this sample lists over 100,000 clones; 70% to 90% of them were counted only once. Jointly, the top ten make up approximately 1.5% of the sample.

This clonotype originated in a man aged 40-49 years with acute or convalescent COVID-19. Sequencing was performed on peripheral blood.

The nucleotide sequence is TGTGCCAGCAGTCGACAGGGCGTGGGCAATGAGCAGTTCTTC. Its amino acids are CASSRQGVGNEQFF. The V and J segments used are TRBV2 and TRBJ2-1; 7 middle bases align to TRBD1. The CDR3 sequence holds 14 residues, the cysteine and phenylalanine included. Only CDR3 DNA remains: 42 bases, in frame from the first base. Based on the germline V gene, the CDR1 and CDR2 sequences are SNHLY and FYNNEI. Germline trimming amounts to 5 bases on V and 6 bases on J, with 7 as the count of junction bases outside the gene matches. Outside the CDR3, residues come from the reference TRBV2 and TRBJ2-1 proteins, so the full variable domain is: EPEVTQTPSHQVTQMGQEVILRCVPISNHLYFYWYRQILGQKVEFLVSFYNNEISEKSEIFDDQFSVERPDGSNFTLKIRSTKLEDSAMYFCASSRQGVGNEQFFGPGTRLTVL.